One sample yielded the 4 T cell receptor beta chains listed below, sequenced in a study of blood T cells in healthy people across ages (dated by TCRdb to about 2015). Receptors were amplified or captured by 5' RACE. The instrument given in TCRdb is Illumina HiSeq 2500. A second PCR of about 6 to 11 cycles was run with a J-beta primer mix and a sample-barcoded 5' primer. TCRdb applied fastp at Q25 and MiXCR to the public reads, then kept only in-frame beta chains. Under each unique CDR3 protein, matching rows form one entry showing the most common genes and DNA. This sample has 950,000 to 1,200,000 distinct CDR3 sequences in its table, and around two fifths of those were observed once. Together, the top ten hold roughly 14% of the sample. Input material: blood. The receptors were sampled from a man younger than 30 in good health.

This chain joins TRBV7-8 and TRBJ2-1; possible D gene TRBD1, 6 bases. CDR1 and CDR2 (germline): SGHVS, FQNEAQ. V lost 4 bases and J lost 1, with 17 bases in between. The CDR3 is 17 amino acids. CDR3 DNA sequence: TGTGCCAGCAGCTACAGATTTCTACAGGGATCCTACAATGAGCAGTTCTTC. It yields the protein CASSYRFLQGSYNEQFF. Supplemented by reference TRBV7-8 and TRBJ2-1, the full variable domain reads GAGVSQSPRYKVAKRGQDVALRCDPISGHVSLFWYQQALGQGPEFLTYFQNEAQLDKSGLPSDRFFAERPEGSVSTLKIQRTQQEDSAVYLCASSYRFLQGSYNEQFFGPGTRLTVL.

This clonotype was counted ten times or more. J is TRBJ1-4 and V is TRBV30; unclear D gene. This CDR3 spans 13 amino acids. Germline CDR1 is GTSNPN and CDR2 is SVGIG (reference sequence). Trimming pared 2 bases from V and 2 bases from J, leaving 6 bases between. In DNA, the CDR3 is TGTGCCTGGAGTTCGGAGACTAATGAAAAACTGTTTTTT. Its protein is CAWSSETNEKLFF.

In its sample, this clonotype was seen a few times. The chain joins TRBV15 to TRBJ2-7, with D maybe TRBD1 (6 bases). The germline V and J ends were trimmed by 5 bases and 1 base, with 12 bases remaining between them. Germline CDR1 LNHNV, CDR2 YYDKDF (reference sequence). There are 14 residues in the CDR3. CDR3 loop: CATSGQPLSYEQYF. The CDR3 nucleotides are TGTGCCACCAGCGGACAGCCTCTTTCCTACGAGCAGTACTTC.

A few counts support this clonotype. The rearrangement joins TRBV12-3 or TRBV12-4 to TRBJ2-1; TRBD1 matches at 7 bases. The junction had 8 bases not matched to a gene; V was cut back by 5 bases and J by 4 bases. The CDR3 spans 15 residues. The DNA of the CDR3 is TGTGCCAGCAGTCCCAGGGGACAGACTTACAATGAGCAGTTCTTC. It codes for CASSPRGQTYNEQFF.